The 5 T cell receptor beta chains given below trace back to one sample, sequenced in a study of OX40 agonist ivuxolimab in advanced cancers. Measured with immunoSEQ multiplex PCR; TCRdb has only the in-frame clones, and not every one. The data show more than 25,000 clones, approximately 88% seen once. Sequenced material: CD4+ or CD8+ T cells sorted from blood, taken in a trial of the OX40 agonist ivuxolimab. The receptor set was obtained from an adult with an advanced solid tumor such as melanoma, head and neck, liver or kidney cancer.

This clone has a handful of counts. This sequence joins TRBV7-8 and TRBJ2-5; D remains ambiguous. From germline, CDR1 is SGHVS and CDR2 FQNEAQ. Trimming removed 5 bases from V and 1 base from J, with 8 bases in between. CDR3 length equals 13 residues. CDR3 sequence reads: CASSPSIQETQYF. CDR3 DNA: TGTGCCAGCAGCCCGTCAATCCAAGAGACCCAGTACTTC.

The CDR3 DNA reads TGTGCCAGCAGCTCCGGGACGGAGAGCTACGAGCAGTACTTC. Amino acid sequence: CASSSGTESYEQYF. The rearrangement uses TRBV5-6 and TRBJ2-7, with D perhaps being TRBD1 or TRBD2 (5 bases each). CDR3 size: 14 residues. CDR1 and CDR2 (germline): SGHDT, YYEEEE. V dropped 3 bases and J dropped 3 bases, with 13 bases sitting between them.

The J gene is TRBJ2-1, the V gene TRBV14; 7 nucleotides agree with TRBD1. From germline, CDR1 is SGHDN and CDR2 FVKESK. The CDR3 loop spans 18 amino acids. The trim removed 5 bases at V and 0 bases at J, leaving 13 bases unmatched. In DNA, the CDR3 is TGTGCCAGCAGCGATCTACTCCGGACAGGCGGCTCCTACAATGAGCAGTTCTTC. This translates into CASSDLLRTGGSYNEQFF.

The chain uses TRBV5-8 and TRBJ2-1; D not resolved. This CDR3 comprises 12 residues. Deletions cut 6 bases from V and 13 bases from J, with 17 bases between. Germline V lookup: CDR1 SGHTS, CDR2 YDEGEE. CDR3 sequence reads: CASTRTGLDQFF. The DNA of the CDR3 is TGTGCCAGCACCCGCACCGGGTTGGACCAGTTCTTC.

This clone was observed a single time. The rearrangement links TRBV4-3 to TRBJ2-1, with 10 bases lining up with TRBD2. V gave up 4 bases and J gave up 3 bases; unmatched junction bases: 21. The germline gives CDR1 LGHNA, CDR2 YSLEER. The CDR3 spans 21 residues. CDR3 region: CASSPGGGKLAGRVNYNEQFF. Here the CDR3 DNA reads TGCGCCAGCAGCCCCGGGGGCGGGAAACTAGCGGGAAGAGTTAACTACAATGAGCAGTTCTTC.